Reported below is one TCR beta chain. This entry belongs to a study of CD8+ T cells in alopecia areata. CDR1 is MNHEY, CDR2 SVGAGI, per germline. With 5 bases clipped from V and 10 bases from J, the junction kept 3 bases outside the gene matches. CDR3 length: 13 amino acids. Separation by sorting yielded CD4+ and CD8+ T cells from PBMCs. Extracted RNA was reverse transcribed into cDNA, the sequencing template. The repertoire was sequenced with immunoSEQ multiplex PCR; TCRdb's copy has only in-frame clones and lacks some. The sample has about 98,000 clones, around 44% seen once. This chain links TRBV6-5 with TRBJ1-6; TRBD1 matches 9 bases. The TCR was taken from a human donor with alopecia areata. The sample comprised CD4+ T cells sorted from blood. Here the CDR3 DNA reads TGTGCCAGCAGTGCGGACAGGGGATCACCCCTCCACTTT. Its protein product is CASSADRGSPLHF.